Below, 20 T cell receptor beta chains from the same sample are listed, as sequenced in a study of blood T cell repertoires in COVID-19. Here immunoSEQ multiplex PCR was the method, and the copy in TCRdb shows in-frame clones only, minus some. The data show about 410,000 clones, more than 80% seen once. The sequencing input was peripheral blood. The receptors were gathered from a woman aged 25 to 39 with active or convalescent COVID-19.

The rearrangement joins TRBV7-2 to TRBJ1-3; TRBD1 aligns across 7 bases. The CDR3 contains 15 residues. V trimming: 5 bases; J trimming: 4 bases; junction bases outside the gene matches: 8. Germline assignment: CDR1 SGHTA and CDR2 FQGNSA. The DNA for the CDR3 is TGTGCCAGCAGCCCAGGAGGGACAGACGGAAACACCATATATTTT. Translation: CASSPGGTDGNTIYF.

The chain uses TRBV2 and TRBJ2-3, with a weak D call TRBD2 (5 bases). The V end lost 6 bases, the J end lost 2 bases, and 6 bases lay between the germline ends. Per germline, CDR1 SNHLY and CDR2 FYNNEI. The CDR3 sequence is 12 residues long. CDR3 sequence (DNA): TGTGCCAGCAGAGCGGACACAGATACGCAGTATTTT. Amino acid sequence: CASRADTDTQYF.

V is TRBV5-5 and J is TRBJ2-1; weak D call: TRBD1 (5 bases). The germline V gene has CDR1 SGHKS and CDR2 YYEKEE (reference sequence). The CDR3 loop spans 15 amino acids. Trimming shortened V by 1 base and J by 6 bases, and 14 bases separated the two germline ends. The chain's CDR3 is CASSLFQGWGNEQFF. The CDR3 DNA follows: TGTGCCAGCAGCTTGTTTCAGGGTTGGGGCAATGAGCAGTTCTTC.

The chain couples TRBV18 to TRBJ1-2; 8 nucleotides match TRBD1. The germline CDR1 and CDR2 sequences are KGHSH and LQKENI. The CDR3 sequence is 13 residues long. After removal of 4 bases from V and 8 bases from J, the junction contained 6 bases not matched to a gene. CDR3 sequence reads: CASSLEDRVGYTF. The CDR3 DNA is TGTGCCAGCTCACTCGAGGACAGGGTCGGCTACACCTTC. Full variable domain (outside the CDR3, taken from reference TRBV18 and TRBJ1-2): NAGVMQNPRHLVRRRGQEARLRCSPMKGHSHVYWYRQLPEEGLKFMVYLQKENIIDESGMPKERFSAEFPKEGPSILRIQQVVRGDSAAYFCASSLEDRVGYTFGSGTRLTVV.

This clone was recorded once. The chain recombines TRBV10-2 with TRBJ1-1, with 8 bases identical to TRBD1. CDR1 is WSHSY and CDR2 is SAAADI in the germline V gene. The J segment lost 3 bases and the V segment lost 4 bases, leaving 10 bases of the junction unmatched. The length of the CDR3 is 16 residues. CDR3 nucleotide sequence: TGCGCCAGCAGTGTCTTCCCAGGGGGCAAATACACTGAAGCTTTCTTT. Its protein product is CASSVFPGGKYTEAFF.

In the case of this clone: The same CDR3 is also encoded by other DNA sequences in this sample. Here the CDR3 DNA reads TGCAGCGTATGGACAGGGGAGACAGATACGCAGTATTTT. It codes for CSVWTGETDTQYF. The chain has TRBV29-1 and TRBJ2-3; 9 bases align to TRBD1. The ends lost 6 bases at V and 3 bases at J; junction bases unmatched: 4. This CDR3 comprises 13 residues. In germline, CDR1 is SQVTM, CDR2 ANQGSEA.

The rearrangement joins TRBV5-1 to TRBJ1-6; D gene ambiguous. The CDR3 consists of 16 residues. The germline V gene has CDR1 SGHRS and CDR2 YFSETQ. Trimming removed 3 bases at V and 8 bases at J, with 18 bases between. CDR3 sequence reads: CASSYFDSGGDSPLHF. The CDR3, as DNA: TGCGCCAGCAGCTACTTTGACTCCGGCGGCGATTCACCCCTCCACTTT.

The table lists this clone with a count of one. This CDR3 reads CASSDSGQHEAFF. The CDR3 DNA is TGTGCCAGCAGTGATTCTGGACAGCATGAAGCTTTCTTT. The genes are TRBV25-1 and TRBJ1-1; TRBD1 is a possible D gene (6 bases). The V and J ends lost 3 bases and 7 bases respectively, with 12 bases between them. The germline V gene encodes CDR1 MGHDK and CDR2 SYGVNS. This CDR3 region has 13 residues.

The V and J genes are TRBV5-4 and TRBJ2-3; 10 bases line up with TRBD2. From germline, CDR1 is SGHNT and CDR2 YYREEE (reference sequence). The CDR3 runs to 16 residues. The V and J ends lost 0 bases and 5 bases, in that order; junction bases with no gene match: 6. The CDR3: CASSLAASGSLDTQYF. In DNA form, the CDR3 reads TGTGCCAGCAGCTTGGCGGCTAGCGGGAGTTTAGATACGCAGTATTTT. The full variable domain, in which reference TRBV5-4 and TRBJ2-3 provide the parts outside the CDR3, is ETGVTQSPTHLIKTRGQQVTLRCSSQSGHNTVSWYQQALGQGPQFIFQYYREEENGRGNFPPRFSGLQFPNYSSELNVNALELDDSALYLCASSLAASGSLDTQYFGPGTRLTVL.

The chain recombines TRBV27 with TRBJ1-4, with 9 bases matching TRBD1. Germline values: CDR1 MNHEY, CDR2 SMNVEV (reference sequence). J gave up 8 bases and V 5 bases, and 9 bases lay outside the gene matches. CDR3 size: 15 residues. This CDR3 reads CASSQRDREWEKLFF. In nucleotides, the CDR3 is TGTGCCAGCAGTCAAAGGGACAGGGAGTGGGAAAAACTGTTTTTT.

This chain connects TRBV18 to TRBJ1-4; D not certain. Germline V CDR1 and CDR2: KGHSH, LQKENI. The germline V and J ends were trimmed by 3 bases and 8 bases, with 13 bases remaining between them. CDR3 length: 14 residues. CDR3 sequence: CASSPRGEGEKLFF. CDR3 bases: TGTGCCAGCTCACCCCGAGGTGAGGGCGAAAAACTGTTTTTT.

This clone was recorded once. The gene calls are TRBV20-1 and TRBJ2-2; D might be TRBD2 (7 bases). Between the trimmed V and J ends, which lost 3 bases and 8 bases, there was a span of 19 bases. Per the germline V gene, CDR1 is DFQATT and CDR2 is SNEGSKA (reference sequence). CDR3 size: 15 residues. CDR3 region: CSASLRGAASGELFF. The CDR3 DNA follows: TGCAGTGCTAGTCTCCGGGGGGCGGCATCAGGGGAGCTGTTTTTT.

The CDR3 coding sequence is TGCGCCAGCAGCCAAGATAGACGGGAGAACACTGAAGCTTTCTTT. Translated: CASSQDRRENTEAFF. J is TRBJ1-1 and V is TRBV4-1; D ambiguous. The CDR3 extends over 15 amino acids. Germline V gene data show CDR1 as MGHRA and CDR2 as YSYEKL. Between the trimmed V and J ends, which lost 0 bases and 1 base, there was a span of 9 bases.

This clone occurred once. This chain joins TRBV19 and TRBJ1-2; D is undetermined. Germline V gene data show CDR1 as LNHDA and CDR2 as SQIVND (reference sequence). V shed 10 bases and J shed 8 bases, with 11 bases lying between them. This CDR3 has 10 residues. The CDR3 coding sequence is TGTGCCACCTGGTCGAGGGGCTACACCTTC. Protein: CATWSRGYTF. The entire variable domain, with the rest obtained from reference TRBV19 and TRBJ1-2, is as follows: DGGITQSPKYLFRKEGQNVTLSCEQNLNHDAMYWYRQDPGQGLRLIYYSQIVNDFQKGDIAEGYSVSREKKESFPLTVTSAQKNPTAFYLCATWSRGYTFGSGTRLTVV.

This clone is a singleton in its sample. This same CDR3 is encoded by further DNA sequences in the sample. The chain combines TRBV7-9 with TRBJ1-1, with 7 bases that match TRBD1. The CDR3 is 13 residues long. From germline, CDR1 is SEHNR and CDR2 FQNEAQ (reference sequence). V shed 3 bases and J 6 bases; nucleotides not matched to a gene: 4. CDR3 bases: TGTGCCAGCAGCTTGACAGGGAGCCCTGAAGCTTTCTTT. This sequence encodes CASSLTGSPEAFF.

CDR3 region: CASSPGQGSGEQYF. In nucleotides, the CDR3 is TGCGCCAGCAGCCCGGGACAGGGGTCGGGAGAGCAGTACTTC. This chain uses TRBV4-1 with TRBJ2-7; TRBD1 agrees at 10 bases. Trimming took 4 bases from V and 7 from J; bases not matched to a gene: 7. In germline, CDR1 is MGHRA, CDR2 YSYEKL. The CDR3 totals 14 residues.

V is TRBV5-1 and J is TRBJ2-1, with D possibly being TRBD2 (6 bases). Trimming took 4 bases from V and 5 from J, leaving 19 bases between them. The CDR3 consists of 16 residues. CDR1 is SGHRS, CDR2 YFSETQ, per germline. The CDR3 bases are TGCGCCAGCAGCAACCACCCCTCGGGGGTTGACAATGAGCAGTTCTTC. Translating it yields CASSNHPSGVDNEQFF. Together with reference TRBV5-1 and TRBJ2-1, the CDR3 gives the full variable domain: KAGVTQTPRYLIKTRGQQVTLSCSPISGHRSVSWYQQTPGQGLQFLFEYFSETQRNKGNFPGRFSGRQFSNSRSEMNVSTLELGDSALYLCASSNHPSGVDNEQFFGPGTRLTVL.

V and J are TRBV5-1 and TRBJ1-1; 7 bases are shared with TRBD1. The CDR3 loop spans 15 amino acids. V lost 4 bases, J lost 8 bases, and 14 bases stayed unmatched. The V gene's germline CDR1 is SGHRS and CDR2 YFSETQ. DNA for the CDR3: TGCGCCAGCAGCAGTTCGACAGGGCTCTACAACGAAGCTTTCTTT. Translating it yields CASSSSTGLYNEAFF. Together with reference TRBV5-1 and TRBJ1-1, the CDR3 gives the full variable domain: KAGVTQTPRYLIKTRGQQVTLSCSPISGHRSVSWYQQTPGQGLQFLFEYFSETQRNKGNFPGRFSGRQFSNSRSEMNVSTLELGDSALYLCASSSSTGLYNEAFFGQGTRLTVV.

The rearrangement uses TRBV15 and TRBJ1-1; maybe TRBD1 (5 bases). The V and J ends lost 0 bases and 0 bases respectively, with 11 bases between them. CDR3 length: 16 residues. CDR1 LNHNV and CDR2 YYDKDF come from the germline V gene (reference sequence). The CDR3 loop reads CATSRDPLQVNTEAFF. CDR3 bases: TGTGCCACCAGCAGAGATCCGTTACAGGTGAACACTGAAGCTTTCTTT.

The chain carries TRBV6-5 and TRBJ1-1; the match to TRBD1 covers 10 bases. V shed 6 bases, J shed 4 bases, and the junction held 5 bases outside the gene matches. Germline V gene lookup returns CDR1 MNHEY and CDR2 SVGAGI. CDR3 size: 14 residues. The CDR3 reads CASRGQGSGTEAFF. CDR3 nucleotides: TGTGCCAGCAGGGGACAGGGGAGTGGCACTGAAGCTTTCTTT.